These 3 T cell receptor beta chains were sequenced from one sample in a study of blood T cell repertoires in COVID-19. Sequencing used immunoSEQ multiplex PCR; TCRdb keeps in-frame clones, though not all of them. The sample has around 210,000 clones; about 79% are singletons. The sequencing sample was made of peripheral blood. All receptors come from a human donor in a cohort sampled during active COVID-19.

This chain joins TRBV7-9 and TRBJ1-1; 8 positions match TRBD1. This CDR3 region has 16 residues. Germline V gene lookup returns CDR1 SEHNR and CDR2 FQNEAQ (reference sequence). Trimming at V came to 5 bases and at J to 0 bases, leaving 8 bases not matched to a gene. CDR3 DNA: TGTGCCAGCAGCCAAGGACAGGGTTACATGAACACTGAAGCTTTCTTT. This translates into CASSQGQGYMNTEAFF.

The chain recombines TRBV19 with TRBJ2-2, with 11 bases matching TRBD2. The trim removed 6 bases at V and 0 bases at J, leaving 6 bases unmatched. This CDR3 region has 17 residues. Germline V gene sequence: CDR1 LNHDA, CDR2 SQIVND (reference sequence). CDR3 in amino acids: CASSSPGLAANTGELFF. Written as DNA, the CDR3 is TGTGCCAGTAGCAGTCCGGGACTAGCGGCGAACACCGGGGAGCTGTTTTTT.

The rearrangement links TRBV28 to TRBJ1-2, with 12 bases fitting TRBD1. This CDR3 contains 16 residues. Trimming cost V 5 bases and J 3 bases; bases outside gene matches: 7. Germline V gives CDR1 MDHEN, CDR2 SYDVKM. The CDR3 region has the DNA TGTGCCAGCAGTCAAACCGGGACAGGGGGCCACTATGGCTACACCTTC. Protein sequence: CASSQTGTGGHYGYTF.